This TCR beta chain came from a study of blood T cells in healthy people across ages. The study, taken as a whole, reports: Nothing was known about donor CMV status, and this possibly confounded expanded clonotype changes. Observed TCR beta diversity showed a strong correlation with the percentage of naive T cells as measured by flow cytometry.

Germline CDR1 and CDR2: SGHTA and FQGNSA. Between the trimmed V and J ends, which lost 8 bases and 7 bases, there was a span of 14 bases. The CDR3 loop spans 12 amino acids. A J-beta primer mix and a sample-barcoded 5' primer were used in a second PCR of about 7 to 12 cycles. TCRdb passed the 5' RACE reads through MiXCR, listing each CDR3 protein once. The sample carries under 2,000,000 distinct CDR3 sequences, around half recorded once. This clonotype was observed a few times. Its matching antigen is unknown. The sequence came from a woman between 35 and 50 years old in good health. The chain is built from TRBV7-2 and TRBJ2-5, with D possibly being TRBD1 or TRBD2 (5 bases each). Sequencing used blood. The CDR3 DNA sequence: TGTGCCAGCCGGGGCCCCCTCGGGACCCAGTACTTC. Translating it yields CASRGPLGTQYF.